Following are 2 T cell receptor beta chains from one sample sequenced in a study of CD8+ T cells in alopecia areata. Stated treatment: oral pan-JAK inhibitor, 5-10 mg twice daily. Isolated RNA was reverse transcribed into cDNA used as the sequencing template. Assay: immunoSEQ multiplex PCR; the TCRdb copy retains only in-frame clones and omits some. Among 190,000 or so clones listed, 45% to 75% were seen once. The material was CD4+ T cells sorted from blood, obtained at week 4, from a patient treated with tofacitinib. These receptors all stem from a human donor with alopecia areata.

A single count supports this clone. V gene TRBV12-5 combines with J gene TRBJ2-5, with 8 bases identical to TRBD1. The length of the CDR3 is 13 residues. V lost 5 bases, J lost 7 bases, and 6 bases stayed unmatched. Germline CDR1 is LGHNT and CDR2 is FRNRAP. CDR3 in DNA: TGTGCTAGTGGTACCGGGACAGGCTTGACCCAGTACTTC. Translation: CASGTGTGLTQYF. The full variable domain, rest sourced from reference TRBV12-5 and TRBJ2-5, is DARVTQTPRHKVTEMGQEVTMRCQPILGHNTVFWYRQTMMQGLELLAYFRNRAPLDDSGMPKDRFSAEMPDATLATLKIQPSEPRDSAVYFCASGTGTGLTQYFGPGTRLLVL.

The chain couples TRBV11-2 to TRBJ2-7; D is unresolved. The CDR3 is 12 amino acids. Germline V CDR1 and CDR2: SGHAT, FQNNGV. V gave up 2 bases and J gave up 4 bases, with 6 bases separating them. The CDR3 DNA sequence: TGTGCCAGCAGCTTAAGCAGATACGAGCAGTACTTC. The encoded protein is CASSLSRYEQYF. The variable domain in full, completed from reference TRBV11-2 and TRBJ2-7, reads EAGVAQSPRYKIIEKRQSVAFWCNPISGHATLYWYQQILGQGPKLLIQFQNNGVVDDSQLPKDRFSAERLKGVDSTLKIQPAKLEDSAVYLCASSLSRYEQYFGPGTRLTVT.